This T cell receptor beta chain is drawn from a study of blood T cell repertoires in COVID-19. Germline V gives CDR1 SGHRS, CDR2 YFSETQ. This CDR3 comprises 14 residues. The assay was immunoSEQ multiplex PCR, and TCRdb's table has in-frame clones only and misses some. The table has 140,000 to 150,000 clones, 75% to 85% seen once; the top ten hold 3.5%. Regarding this clone: Germline is not matched at one junction end, which may reflect a read error.

This clonotype originated in a man between 65 and 85 years old who had recovered from COVID-19. The sequenced sample consisted of peripheral blood. V gene TRBV5-1 combines with J gene TRBJ2-7; possible D gene TRBD1, 6 bases. The CDR3 bases are TGCGCCAGCAGTTTGGCAGGGGTTGGTGACGAGCAGTACTTC. Protein: CASSLAGVGDEQYF.